Below, 5 T cell receptor beta chains from the same sample are listed, as sequenced in a study of blood T cell repertoires in COVID-19 (dated by TCRdb to about 2020). Library preparation employed the immunoSEQ multiplex PCR assay. TCRdb holds this immuneACCESS table with in-frame rearrangements only. Some clones are missing; in checked studies, unresolved V genes explain under half, and the rest has no known cause. This sample holds 300,000 to 350,000 clones; under 95% were observed only once. The ten largest clonotypes hold less than 3.5% of the sample. Sequencing was done on a sample of peripheral blood. The receptors stem from a young woman who had recovered from COVID-19.

CDR3: CASSWGLAEQRGETQYF. The CDR3 coding sequence is TGCGCCAGCAGCTGGGGATTAGCGGAACAACGGGGGGAGACCCAGTACTTC. The chain links TRBV5-1 to TRBJ2-5, with D perhaps matching TRBD2 (6 bases). Germline V CDR1 and CDR2: SGHRS, YFSETQ. The length of the CDR3 is 17 residues. V was shortened by 3 bases and J by 5 bases, with 23 bases between the two germline ends.

The genes are TRBV2 and TRBJ2-2; no definite D call. The V end lost 3 bases, the J end lost 6 bases, and 5 bases lay between the germline ends. CDR1 is SNHLY, CDR2 FYNNEI, per germline. The CDR3 runs 12 residues. CDR3 protein: CASSDRAGELFF. CDR3 in DNA: TGTGCCAGCAGTGATCGGGCCGGGGAGCTGTTTTTT. The entire variable domain, with the rest obtained from reference TRBV2 and TRBJ2-2, is as follows: EPEVTQTPSHQVTQMGQEVILRCVPISNHLYFYWYRQILGQKVEFLVSFYNNEISEKSEIFDDQFSVERPDGSNFTLKIRSTKLEDSAMYFCASSDRAGELFFGEGSRLTVL.

V and J are TRBV11-3 and TRBJ2-3; 9 positions match TRBD2. The germline V gene has CDR1 SGHNT and CDR2 YENEEA. V was clipped by 3 bases and J by 2 bases; unmatched bases: 6. The CDR3 is 16 amino acids. CDR3: CASSFGSSGATDTQYF. The CDR3 nucleotides read TGTGCCAGCAGCTTTGGTTCTAGCGGGGCCACAGATACGCAGTATTTT. The whole variable domain, filled in from reference TRBV11-3 and TRBJ2-3, reads EAGVVQSPRYKIIEKKQPVAFWCNPISGHNTLYWYLQNLGQGPELLIRYENEEAVDDSQLPKDRFSAERLKGVDSTLKIQPAELGDSAVYLCASSFGSSGATDTQYFGPGTRLTVL.

The chain joins TRBV5-6 to TRBJ1-4, with a weak D call TRBD1 (5 bases). In germline, CDR1 is SGHDT, CDR2 YYEEEE. The CDR3 contains 16 residues. Trimming stripped 0 bases from V and 6 bases from J, with 15 bases between. CDR3 DNA: TGTGCCAGCAGCTTGGGGGGCAGGTGGAGGGATGAAAAACTGTTTTTT. Translating gives CASSLGGRWRDEKLFF.

V and J are TRBV28 and TRBJ2-2; tentatively, D is TRBD2 (5 bases). V was clipped by 1 base and J by 7 bases, with 10 bases between them. The length of the CDR3 is 14 residues. Germline V lookup: CDR1 MDHEN, CDR2 SYDVKM. Here the CDR3 DNA reads TGTGCCAGCAGTTTATTCGAGCGGATCGGGGAGCTGTTTTTT. Translated: CASSLFERIGELFF. Combining the CDR3 with reference TRBV28 and TRBJ2-2 gives the whole variable domain DVKVTQSSRYLVKRTGEKVFLECVQDMDHENMFWYRQDPGLGLRLIYFSYDVKMKEKGDIPEGYSVSREKKERFSLILESASTNQTSMYLCASSLFERIGELFFGEGSRLTVL.